A single sample gave rise to the 29 T cell receptor beta chains below, sequenced in a study of blood T cell repertoires in COVID-19. Some clones are missing from TCRdb's copy, which holds only in-frame ones; the method was immunoSEQ multiplex PCR. The table shows about 100,000 clones, with about 86% occurring only once. The sequenced sample consisted of peripheral blood. These TCRs come from a woman in her fifties or sixties in a cohort sampled during active or convalescent COVID-19.

The gene calls are TRBV14 and TRBJ1-6, with TRBD1 identical over 10 bases. This CDR3 is 15 amino acids long. The germline V gene encodes CDR1 SGHDN and CDR2 FVKESK. The J segment lost 8 bases and the V segment lost 4 bases, leaving 5 bases of the junction unmatched. DNA for the CDR3: TGTGCCAGCAGCCCCGGACAGGGGGAGTATTCACCCCTCCACTTT. Its translation is CASSPGQGEYSPLHF.

The chain links TRBV10-3 to TRBJ1-2; 7 bases match TRBD1. V was clipped by 4 bases and J by 6 bases; unmatched bases: 11. This CDR3 is built from 15 residues. The germline gives CDR1 ENHRY, CDR2 SYGVKD. In DNA, the CDR3 is TGTGCCATCAGTGGGACAGGTGAAGATTTCGATGGCTACACCTTC. Translated, it gives CAISGTGEDFDGYTF.

This clone has more than one count but fewer than ten. The chain employs TRBV2 and TRBJ1-1; 7 bases align to TRBD1. The CDR3 sequence is 13 residues long. Germline V lookup: CDR1 SNHLY, CDR2 FYNNEI. J gave up 3 bases and V 11 bases, and 9 bases lay outside the gene matches. The chain's CDR3 is CASHRGRDTEAFF. CDR3 coding DNA: TGTGCCTCACACAGGGGTCGAGACACTGAAGCTTTCTTT.

The rearrangement uses TRBV9 and TRBJ1-6; no firm D call. Germline V gene lookup returns CDR1 SGDLS and CDR2 YYNGEE. Trimming removed 0 bases at V and 0 bases at J, with 7 bases between. This CDR3 contains 16 residues. This CDR3 is CASSVGLVSYNSPLHF. The CDR3 DNA follows: TGTGCCAGCAGCGTAGGGCTAGTCTCCTATAATTCACCCCTCCACTTT.

CDR3 protein: CARGTGSGNTIYF. In DNA, the CDR3 is TGTGCCAGGGGGACAGGCTCTGGAAACACCATATATTTT. The chain joins TRBV30 to TRBJ1-3; 8 bases agree with TRBD1. The V gene's germline CDR1 is GTSNPN and CDR2 SVGIG (reference sequence). V lost 8 bases and J lost 0; bases outside the gene matches: 3. The CDR3 has 13 residues.

V is TRBV12-3 or TRBV12-4 and J is TRBJ2-4; possibly TRBD1 for D (6 bases). The V end was cut by 3 bases, the J end by 7 bases, with 7 bases between. The CDR3 has 12 residues. CDR3 sequence (DNA): TGTGCCAGCAGTTTCGGACAGAACATTCAGTACTTC. Protein: CASSFGQNIQYF.

The gene calls are TRBV29-1 and TRBJ2-3; a weak D match, TRBD1 (5 bases). The V end was cut by 1 base, the J end by 6 bases, with 8 bases between. Germline V gives CDR1 SQVTM, CDR2 ANQGSEA. This CDR3 is built from 12 residues. CDR3 residues: CSVEGPGDTQYF. CDR3 bases: TGCAGCGTTGAAGGACCAGGGGATACGCAGTATTTT.

The CDR3 nucleotides are TGTGCCAGCAGCTTAGGAGGTGGTCAAGCTTTCTTT. This sequence encodes CASSLGGGQAFF. This chain uses TRBV5-6 with TRBJ1-1; D gene ambiguous. Trimming shortened V by 2 bases and J by 9 bases, and 11 bases separated the two germline ends. The CDR3 loop spans 12 amino acids. The germline gives CDR1 SGHDT, CDR2 YYEEEE.

J is TRBJ1-1 and V is TRBV19, with a tentative D call TRBD1 (5 bases). Germline V gene lookup returns CDR1 LNHDA and CDR2 SQIVND (reference sequence). Trimming took off 6 bases at V and 0 bases at J, with 14 bases between the two ends. The CDR3 is 15 residues long. CDR3 in amino acids: CASRPPGYMNTEAFF. The CDR3 region has the DNA TGTGCCAGTAGGCCCCCAGGGTATATGAACACTGAAGCTTTCTTT.

The chain is built from TRBV6-6 and TRBJ2-5; 9 bases map to TRBD2. CDR3 size: 11 residues. CDR1 is MNHNY and CDR2 is SVGAGI in the germline V gene (reference sequence). J was trimmed by 5 bases and V by 10 bases; bases with no gene match: 2. The CDR3 sequence: CATGTSETQYF. CDR3 sequence (DNA): TGTGCCACAGGGACTAGCGAGACCCAGTACTTC.

The gene calls are TRBV29-1 and TRBJ1-1; 8 bases match TRBD1. V trimming: 6 bases; J trimming: 3 bases; junction bases outside the gene matches: 6. The CDR3 contains 13 residues. Per the germline V gene, CDR1 is SQVTM and CDR2 is ANQGSEA. CDR3 nucleotide sequence: TGCAGCGTCCGGACAGGGTTGGACACTGAAGCTTTCTTT. The encoded protein is CSVRTGLDTEAFF.

This clone came up once. The chain recombines TRBV4-1 with TRBJ2-1; 10 bases are a match to TRBD2. This CDR3 has 16 residues. Looked up from germline, CDR1 is MGHRA and CDR2 is YSYEKL. The V and J ends lost 0 bases and 10 bases, in that order; junction bases with no gene match: 9. CDR3 protein: CASSQEAGGPFREQFF. Written as DNA, the CDR3 is TGCGCCAGCAGCCAAGAAGCGGGAGGGCCCTTCAGAGAGCAGTTCTTC.

The chain employs TRBV27 and TRBJ1-1; the match to TRBD1 covers 10 bases. The trim removed 5 bases at V and 3 bases at J, leaving 3 bases unmatched. This CDR3 has 14 residues. Germline CDR1 is MNHEY and CDR2 is SMNVEV (reference sequence). As DNA, the CDR3 is TGTGCCAGCAGTATGGACAGGGGGGACACTGAAGCTTTCTTT. The encoded protein is CASSMDRGDTEAFF.

The chain has TRBV6-5 and TRBJ2-3, with D tentatively TRBD1 (7 bases). Trimming took 5 bases from V and 1 from J, leaving 13 bases between them. Germline V gene sequence: CDR1 MNHEY, CDR2 SVGAGI. The length of the CDR3 is 15 residues. In DNA form, the CDR3 reads TGTGCCAGCAGTCTCCAGGGGGGTGGCACAGATACGCAGTATTTT. It is translated as CASSLQGGGTDTQYF.

The chain combines TRBV7-9 with TRBJ1-4; 7 nucleotides line up with TRBD1. The CDR3 consists of 13 residues. Germline V gives CDR1 SEHNR, CDR2 FQNEAQ (reference sequence). The trim removed 4 bases at V and 10 bases at J, leaving 6 bases unmatched. CDR3 amino acids: CASSSQGTGKLFF. The CDR3 DNA reads TGTGCCAGCAGCTCACAGGGGACGGGAAAACTGTTTTTT.

This clone occurred once. The genes are TRBV19 and TRBJ1-4, with 7 positions matching TRBD1. The CDR3 has 14 residues. The germline V gene has CDR1 LNHDA and CDR2 SQIVND (reference sequence). V shed 5 bases, J shed 4 bases, and the junction held 4 bases outside the gene matches. Here the CDR3 reads CASSPGTVNEKLFF. The CDR3 DNA sequence: TGTGCCAGTAGTCCTGGGACAGTTAATGAAAAACTGTTTTTT.

This clone was detected only once. In nucleotides, the CDR3 is TGTGCCAGCAGTGAAATGAGGACAGTCCTCTATGGCTACACCTTC. As protein: CASSEMRTVLYGYTF. This chain links TRBV6-1 with TRBJ1-2; a weak D match, TRBD1 (6 bases). The CDR3 length is 15 residues. The V end lost 2 bases, the J end lost 4 bases, and 14 bases lay between the germline ends. Per germline, CDR1 MNHNS and CDR2 SASEGT.

The gene calls are TRBV6-5 and TRBJ1-1; D might be TRBD1 (6 bases). The CDR3 covers 11 residues. Trimming shortened V by 7 bases and J by 8 bases, and 11 bases separated the two germline ends. CDR1 is MNHEY, CDR2 SVGAGI, per germline. CDR3 residues: CASITGTEAFF. The CDR3 coding sequence is TGTGCCAGCATTACAGGGACGGAAGCTTTCTTT.

V is TRBV5-1 and J is TRBJ2-3; TRBD2 agrees at 12 bases. Germline V gene sequence: CDR1 SGHRS, CDR2 YFSETQ. The ends lost 4 bases at V and 1 base at J; junction bases unmatched: 4. The CDR3 totals 16 residues. The CDR3: CASSELAGGRTDTQYF. CDR3 nucleotide sequence: TGCGCCAGCAGCGAACTAGCGGGAGGCCGCACAGATACGCAGTATTTT.

This chain links TRBV10-1 with TRBJ2-3; D not certain. V lost 2 bases to trimming and J lost 2 bases, with 5 bases between them. The germline CDR1 and CDR2 sequences are WNHNN and SYGVQD (reference sequence). CDR3 length: 13 amino acids. The CDR3 DNA reads TGCGCCAGCAGTGAGACAGCCACAGATACGCAGTATTTT. It is translated as CASSETATDTQYF.

The V call is TRBV7-9, the J call TRBJ2-7, with TRBD2 matching 9 bases. Unmatched junction bases numbered 5, after V lost 1 base and J lost 4 bases. The CDR3 length is 15 residues. The germline V gene has CDR1 SEHNR and CDR2 FQNEAQ (reference sequence). Here the CDR3 DNA reads TGTGCCAGCAGCTTAGGTCCAGCGGGAGGATACGAGCAGTACTTC. The encoded protein is CASSLGPAGGYEQYF.

The genes are TRBV6-1 and TRBJ1-1; D ambiguous. Germline V gene sequence: CDR1 MNHNS, CDR2 SASEGT. V was trimmed by 1 base and J by 0 bases, leaving 6 bases between them. The CDR3 runs to 14 residues. The CDR3 loop is CASSEVQVNTEAFF. CDR3 sequence (DNA): TGTGCCAGCAGTGAAGTTCAGGTGAACACTGAAGCTTTCTTT.

The genes are TRBV19 and TRBJ2-1, with unresolved D. V was shortened by 7 bases and J by 7 bases, with 17 bases between the two germline ends. CDR3 length: 14 amino acids. Per the germline V gene, CDR1 is LNHDA and CDR2 is SQIVND (reference sequence). This CDR3 reads CASISSRVENEQFF. The CDR3, as DNA: TGTGCCAGTATCTCGAGCCGGGTAGAAAATGAGCAGTTCTTC.

This chain joins TRBV19 and TRBJ1-1; 8 nucleotides align to TRBD1. This CDR3 is built from 14 residues. Germline CDR1 and CDR2: LNHDA and SQIVND (reference sequence). V trimming: 5 bases; J trimming: 4 bases; junction bases outside the gene matches: 6. CDR3 sequence (DNA): TGTGCCAGTAGTCTGGGACAGGTAGGCACTGAAGCTTTCTTT. Translated: CASSLGQVGTEAFF.

The J gene is TRBJ1-6, the V gene TRBV19; the D is unclear. The CDR3 consists of 15 residues. Germline V gene sequence: CDR1 LNHDA, CDR2 SQIVND (reference sequence). V lost 6 bases, J lost 0 bases, and 9 bases lay in between. The CDR3 nucleotides read TGTGCCAGTAGAGTAGAGAGCTCCTATAATTCACCCCTCCACTTT. Translating gives CASRVESSYNSPLHF.

This clone was counted between two and nine times. The chain employs TRBV10-1 and TRBJ2-7; a possible D gene is TRBD2 (6 bases). Germline-derived CDR1 and CDR2 are WNHNN and SYGVQD (reference sequence). The germline V and J ends were trimmed by 6 bases and 4 bases, with 7 bases remaining between them. The CDR3 runs to 11 residues. The CDR3 DNA reads TGCGCCAGCAGCGGGGGATACGAGCAGTACTTC. Protein product: CASSGGYEQYF.

The gene calls are TRBV5-1 and TRBJ2-5; 15 bases match TRBD2. The CDR3 spans 17 residues. Germline CDR1 reads SGHRS; CDR2 reads YFSETQ. Trimming removed 4 bases from V and 5 bases from J; junction bases left unmatched: 9. The CDR3 DNA sequence: TGCGCCAGCAGCGGGGGACTAGCGGGAGGTGTTGGGGAGACCCAGTACTTC. Translated, it gives CASSGGLAGGVGETQYF.

The V and J genes are TRBV5-1 and TRBJ1-3; 7 nucleotides match TRBD1. The CDR3 covers 15 residues. Germline CDR1 reads SGHRS; CDR2 reads YFSETQ. V shed 4 bases, J shed 0 bases, and the junction held 4 bases outside the gene matches. The CDR3 DNA follows: TGCGCCAGCAGCCTAGGGACAGCCTCTGGAAACACCATATATTTT. Its protein is CASSLGTASGNTIYF.

V usage is TRBV5-5 and J usage is TRBJ1-2, with 10 positions matching TRBD1. Germline CDR1 reads SGHKS; CDR2 reads YYEKEE (reference sequence). The V segment lost 3 bases and the J segment 4 bases; nucleotides outside the gene matches: 6. The CDR3 contains 15 residues. CDR3 amino acids: CASSSTGGRSYGYTF. As DNA, the CDR3 is TGTGCCAGCAGCTCGACAGGGGGCCGGAGCTATGGCTACACCTTC.